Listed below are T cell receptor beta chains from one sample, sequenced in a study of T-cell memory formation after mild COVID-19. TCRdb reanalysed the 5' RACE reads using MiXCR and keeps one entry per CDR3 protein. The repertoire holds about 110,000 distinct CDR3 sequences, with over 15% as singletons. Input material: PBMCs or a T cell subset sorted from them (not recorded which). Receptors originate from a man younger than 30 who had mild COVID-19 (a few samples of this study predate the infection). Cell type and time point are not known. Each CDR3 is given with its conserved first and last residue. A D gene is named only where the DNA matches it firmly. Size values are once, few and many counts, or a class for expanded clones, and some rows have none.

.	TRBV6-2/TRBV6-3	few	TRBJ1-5	CASSYLDSIQPQHF	TGTGCCAGCAGTTACCTGGACAGTATTCAGCCCCAGCATTTT
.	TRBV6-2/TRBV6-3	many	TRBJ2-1	CASSWGVYNEQFF	TGTGCCAGCAGTTGGGGAGTTTACAATGAGCAGTTCTTC
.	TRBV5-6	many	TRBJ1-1	CASSLRNTEAFF	TGTGCCAGCAGTCTGAGGAACACTGAAGCTTTCTTT
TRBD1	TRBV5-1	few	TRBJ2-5	CASSRGQGEETQYF	TGCGCCAGCAGCCGTGGACAGGGGGAAGAGACCCAGTACTTC
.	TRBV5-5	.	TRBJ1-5	CASSSFGQPQHF	TGTGCCAGCAGCTCGTTCGGGCAGCCCCAGCATTTT
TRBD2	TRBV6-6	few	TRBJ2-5	CASSYGVAGEETQYF	TGTGCCAGCAGTTACGGGGTAGCGGGGGAAGAGACCCAGTACTTC
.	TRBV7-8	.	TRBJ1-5	CASSPAVRGEGNQPQHF	TGTGCCAGCAGCCCAGCTGTGCGAGGGGAAGGCAATCAGCCCCAGCATTTT
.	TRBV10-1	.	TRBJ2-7	CASSDPGKPYEQYF	TGCGCCAGCAGTGATCCTGGCAAACCCTACGAGCAGTACTTC
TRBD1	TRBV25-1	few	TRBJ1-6	CASIGQGDSPLHF	TGTGCCAGCATAGGACAGGGGGATTCACCCCTCCACTTT
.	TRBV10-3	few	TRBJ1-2	CAISEGTHNYGYTF	TGTGCCATCAGTGAGGGGACTCATAACTATGGCTACACCTTC
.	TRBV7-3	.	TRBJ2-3	CASSLGLAHTDTQYF	TGTGCCAGCAGCTTAGGGCTAGCGCACACAGATACGCAGTATTTT
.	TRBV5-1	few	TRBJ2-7	CASSLGGRAGYEQYF	TGCGCCAGCAGCTTGGGGGGCAGGGCCGGCTACGAGCAGTACTTC
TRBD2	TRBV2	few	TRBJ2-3	CASGQERESTDTQYF	TGTGCCAGCGGGCAGGAGCGGGAAAGCACAGATACGCAGTATTTT
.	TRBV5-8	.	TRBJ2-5	CASRGRGQRLAGTQYF	TGTGCCAGCAGAGGAAGGGGACAGCGACTAGCAGGGACCCAGTACTTC
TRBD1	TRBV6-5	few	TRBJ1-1	CASSYWKGQGTEAFF	TGTGCCAGCAGTTACTGGAAGGGACAGGGGACTGAAGCTTTCTTT
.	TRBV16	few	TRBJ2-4	CASSQGNIQYF	TGTGCCAGCAGCCAAGGAAACATTCAGTACTTC
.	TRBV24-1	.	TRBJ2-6	CATSNYRAGANVLTF	TGTGCCACCAGTAATTACAGGGCTGGGGCCAACGTCCTGACTTTC
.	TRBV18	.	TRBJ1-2	CASSPGILNYGYTF	TGTGCCAGCTCCCCGGGAATACTCAACTATGGCTACACCTTC
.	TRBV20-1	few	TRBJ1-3	CSAPRDAGNTIYF	TGCAGTGCCCCCAGGGACGCTGGAAACACCATATATTTT
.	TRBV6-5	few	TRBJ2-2	CASSYSMYSTGELFF	TGTGCCAGCAGTTACTCTATGTACAGCACCGGGGAGCTGTTTTTT
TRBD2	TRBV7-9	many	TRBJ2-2	CASSLSGGANTGELFF	TGTGCCAGCAGCTTAAGCGGGGGGGCGAACACCGGGGAGCTGTTTTTT
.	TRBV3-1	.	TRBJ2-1	CASSQFWDEQFF	TGTGCCAGCAGCCAATTTTGGGATGAGCAGTTCTTC
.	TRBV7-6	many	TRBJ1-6	CASSLARDSPLHF	TGTGCCAGCAGCTTAGCACGAGATTCACCCCTCCACTTT
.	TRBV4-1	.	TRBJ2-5	CASSQVVFNLETQYF	TGCGCCAGCAGCCAAGTCGTTTTCAATCTGGAGACCCAGTACTTC
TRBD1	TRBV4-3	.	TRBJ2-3	CASSQQGADAQYF	TGCGCCAGCAGCCAGCAGGGGGCAGATGCGCAGTATTTT
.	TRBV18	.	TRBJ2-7	CASSDREGSYEQYF	TGTGCCAGTTCCGACAGGGAGGGATCCTACGAGCAGTACTTC
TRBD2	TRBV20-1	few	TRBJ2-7	CSTPAPLAGGEEQYF	TGCAGTACCCCAGCCCCCCTAGCGGGGGGAGAGGAGCAGTACTTC
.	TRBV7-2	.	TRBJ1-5	CASSLGPRNQPQHF	TGTGCCAGCAGCTTAGGGCCCAGGAATCAGCCCCAGCATTTT
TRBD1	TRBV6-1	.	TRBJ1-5	CASTPDRENNQPQHF	TGTGCCAGCACCCCCGACAGGGAGAACAATCAGCCCCAGCATTTT
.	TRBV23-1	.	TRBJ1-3	CASSQSGRRSGNTIYF	TGCGCCAGCAGTCAATCGGGCCGCCGCTCTGGAAACACCATATATTTT
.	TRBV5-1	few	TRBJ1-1	CASSPAGYTEAFF	TGCGCCAGCAGCCCAGCGGGGTACACTGAAGCTTTCTTT
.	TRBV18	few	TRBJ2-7	CASSPPRRHATYEQYF	TGTGCCAGCTCACCACCCCGTCGACACGCTACCTACGAGCAGTACTTC
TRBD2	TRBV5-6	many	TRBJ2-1	CASSFPPGEIAGDYNEQFF	TGTGCCAGCAGCTTCCCCCCCGGGGAGATAGCGGGGGACTACAATGAGCAGTTCTTC
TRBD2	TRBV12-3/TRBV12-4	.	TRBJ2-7	CASRSSGGSYEQYF	TGTGCCAGCAGGTCTAGCGGGGGCTCCTACGAGCAGTACTTC
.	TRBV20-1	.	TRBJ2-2	CSASPGGPAGELFF	TGCAGTGCTAGCCCCGGGGGGCCAGCCGGGGAGCTGTTTTTT
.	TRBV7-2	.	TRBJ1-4	CASSSGTTYEKLFF	TGTGCCAGCAGCTCCGGGACGACCTATGAAAAACTGTTTTTT
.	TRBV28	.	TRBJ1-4	CASSLGSGAGNEKLFF	TGTGCCAGCAGTTTAGGTTCCGGGGCAGGAAATGAAAAACTGTTTTTT
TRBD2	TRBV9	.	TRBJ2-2	CASSVVPSGGLSTGELFF	TGTGCCAGCAGCGTAGTGCCTAGCGGGGGACTATCCACCGGGGAGCTGTTTTTT